This T cell receptor beta chain was recorded in a study of T cell changes during pregnancy in multiple sclerosis. Assay used: immunoSEQ multiplex PCR; TCRdb lists only in-frame clones, some missing. The sample shows 40,000 or so clones, about 92% of them seen only once. Sequencing was performed on CD8+ T cells from peripheral blood mononuclear cells, taken in the first trimester of pregnancy. The source of this sequence is a female donor with multiple sclerosis, enrolled in a pregnancy study.

The CDR3 reads CASNLFAGLNTGELFF. The CDR3 DNA sequence: TGTGCCAGCAACCTGTTCGCAGGGTTGAACACCGGGGAGCTGTTTTTT. The chain employs TRBV11-2 and TRBJ2-2; D is perhaps TRBD1 (5 bases). This CDR3 has 16 amino acids. Trimming removed 7 bases at V and 1 base at J, with 16 bases between. Germline-derived CDR1 and CDR2 are SGHAT and FQNNGV.